The 5 T cell receptor beta chains below come from one sample, sequenced in a study of T cell responses to AZD1222 COVID-19 vaccine. This table comes from immunoSEQ multiplex PCR, and its TCRdb copy is limited to in-frame clones, with some not included. The sample contains about 130,000 clones, 70% to 90% of which appear only once. The source material was peripheral blood, sampled on day 0 of AZD1222 vaccination. The receptors shown here come from an adult in good health.

The chain is built from TRBV27 and TRBJ1-2; tentative D call: TRBD1 (5 bases). The CDR3 spans 13 residues. The germline gives CDR1 MNHEY, CDR2 SMNVEV (reference sequence). Trimming pared 2 bases from V and 4 bases from J, leaving 8 bases between. For the CDR3, the DNA is TGTGCCAGCAGTTTACGAGGGGTCTATGGCTACACCTTC. It translates to CASSLRGVYGYTF.

The chain couples TRBV21-1 to TRBJ2-2; the D segment call TRBD2 is taken from the table without a DNA check. TRBV21-1 is a pseudogene segment. The CDR3 extends over 21 amino acids. The DNA of the CDR3 is TGTGCCAGCAGCTCCCGTTCGTGGCTAGCGGGGGCCCCCGCGAACACCGGGGAGCTGTTTTTT. Translating it yields CASSSRSWLAGAPANTGELFF.

The genes are TRBV6-5 and TRBJ2-1; 10 bases agree with TRBD2. This CDR3 region has 15 residues. V shed 6 bases and J 3 bases; nucleotides not matched to a gene: 5. Germline CDR1 is MNHEY and CDR2 is SVGAGI. CDR3 region: CASRPGTSDYNEQFF. Here the CDR3 DNA reads TGTGCCAGCAGGCCCGGGACTAGCGACTACAATGAGCAGTTCTTC.

The gene calls are TRBV5-4 and TRBJ2-4; weak D call: TRBD1 (5 bases). This CDR3 is 18 amino acids long. Per germline, CDR1 SGHNT and CDR2 YYREEE (reference sequence). With 4 bases removed from V and 5 bases from J, the gap between germline ends came to 25 bases. This CDR3 is CASSPGDQTAKGQNIQYF. CDR3 coding DNA: TGTGCCAGCAGCCCCGGCGATCAGACAGCCAAAGGGCAAAACATTCAGTACTTC.

The chain joins TRBV6-4 to TRBJ2-4; weak D call: TRBD2 (6 bases). The V end was cut by 2 bases, the J end by 8 bases, with 10 bases between. Germline CDR1 is MRHNA and CDR2 is SNTAGT. There are 13 residues in the CDR3. The CDR3 is CASSDGPGDIQYF. The DNA of the CDR3 is TGTGCCAGCAGTGACGGGCCGGGGGACATTCAGTACTTC.